This entry features one T cell receptor (beta chain) sequence. The antigen it recognizes is unknown. Nothing much larger sits one base from this clone, and base qualities are not available. The data belong to a study of T cell changes during pregnancy in multiple sclerosis (dated by TCRdb to about 2019). At the level of the whole study: The study looked at changes in the T cell repertoire across pregnancy in women with multiple sclerosis.

The method was the immunoSEQ multiplex PCR assay. The table comes from immuneACCESS by way of TCRdb, which keeps in-frame sequences with V and J called. Part of the clones is missing from these tables; in studies checked, under half for an unresolved V gene and the rest for unknown reasons. This sample gives 45,000 to 60,000 clones in total; 91% of them show up just once. The ten most abundant clones make up roughly 1.2% of the sample. The CDR3, cysteine through phenylalanine, is 16 amino acids long. Just the 48-base CDR3 DNA is kept, in frame starting at base 1. From a lookup of the germline V gene (reference sequence), CDR1 and CDR2 are PRHDT and FYEKMQ. V is pared back by 1 base and J by 7 bases, with 14 bases lying between the germline termini.

The sample was peripheral blood, taken after pregnancy. This receptor was obtained from a female donor in good health, enrolled as a control in a pregnancy study. Recombination joined TRBV13 with TRBJ1-6; TRBD1 is possibly the D segment (5 matching bases). The CDR3 here reads CASSLDSGRGNSPLHF. The nucleotide sequence reads as follows: TGTGCCAGCAGCTTAGATTCAGGGAGGGGAAATTCACCCCTCCACTTT.